This T cell receptor (beta chain) comes out of a study of T cells in Graves' hyperthyroidism and ophthalmopathy. About the research overall: Peripheral blood was collected at initial diagnosis, before any treatment.

Study-wide results and caveats: Blood held most thyroid clonotypes expanded above 0.001 frequency.

The sample holds many counts of this clonotype. As yet, its antigen is unknown. Amplified TCR beta CDR3 regions derived from RNA transcripts. First-round RT-PCR with HTBI primers amplified the TCR CDR3 region. TCRdb fed the multiplex PCR reads into MiXCR, producing one record per CDR3 protein. Among about 200,000 distinct CDR3 sequences listed, 17% were seen once. Aged 18 to 65, the patients had hyperthyroidism that was newly diagnosed and had lasted under 2 months. Each diagnosis was grounded in clinical symptoms, serum thyroxine and TRAb, thyroid ultrasound, and orbital computed tomography. Trimming took off 4 bases at V and 5 bases at J, with 11 bases between the two ends. CDR1 is KGHSH, CDR2 LQKENI, per germline. The CDR3 loop spans 14 amino acids.

The receptor was isolated from a woman aged 45-59 years with Graves' hyperthyroidism. The sample was blood. The J gene is TRBJ1-4, the V gene TRBV18, with a tentative D call TRBD1 (6 bases). The CDR3 DNA reads as TGTGCCAGCTCACGGACAGCCCTAAATGAAAAACTGTTTTTT. Its protein is CASSRTALNEKLFF.